This is a list of T cell receptor beta chains from one sample in a study of tumor-infiltrating lymphocytes in primary liver carcinoma. Each CDR3 protein gets one entry after TCRdb re-called the multiplex PCR reads with MiXCR. The profile shows 310,000 or so distinct CDR3 sequences, roughly 61% of them singletons. Sequenced: peripheral blood. These receptors were collected from a man aged 35 to 55 with primary liver carcinoma and hepatitis B virus infection. Both conserved end residues are part of each CDR3. The D gene is left open where the match is weak. Rows may omit the clone size; those that give it use once, few, many or a size class.

V	J	size	D	DNA	CDR3
TRBV11-2	TRBJ2-3	.	.	TGTGCCAGCACCGGCATAGATACGCAGTATTTT	CASTGIDTQYF
TRBV11-2	TRBJ2-2	.	.	TGTGCCAGCAACTTAGGACTGGCGAGACAGGCGGACACCGGGGAACTGTTTTTT	CASNLGLARQADTGELFF
TRBV12-3/TRBV12-4	TRBJ2-2	few	TRBD2	TGTGCCAGCAGTTTAGATCCTAGCGGGAGGGTACACACCGGGGAGCTGTTTTTT	CASSLDPSGRVHTGELFF
TRBV6-2/TRBV6-3	TRBJ2-4	.	.	TGTGCCAGCAGTAATCAGGGAGCCAAAGACATTCAGTACTTC	CASSNQGAKDIQYF
TRBV6-5	TRBJ1-1	many	.	TGTGCCAGCAGTCCGACCGCTCCTGCGGGGACTGAAGCTTTCTTT	CASSPTAPAGTEAFF
TRBV11-2	TRBJ2-6	.	.	TGTGCCAGCAGCCGGGACCCTTGGGCCAACGTCCTGACTTTC	CASSRDPWANVLTF
TRBV30	TRBJ1-1	.	.	TGTGCCTGGAGCCCCGGGACCCTGAACACTGAAGCTTTCTTT	CAWSPGTLNTEAFF
TRBV13	TRBJ2-3	many	.	TGTGCCAGCAGCTGGGAAGATACGCAGTATTTT	CASSWEDTQYF
TRBV7-9	TRBJ2-3	.	TRBD2	TGTGCCAGCACCCTAACACTAGCGGGAGCAGATACGCAGTATTTT	CASTLTLAGADTQYF
TRBV4-1	TRBJ1-1	.	TRBD1	TGCGCCAGCAGGGTCGGTCCGACAGGGGGCCCGAACACTGAAGCTTTCTTT	CASRVGPTGGPNTEAFF
TRBV6-1	TRBJ2-7	.	TRBD1	TGTGCCAGCAGTCGTATAACGTCAGGGGGCATTAAGCAGTACTTC	CASSRITSGGIKQYF
TRBV5-6	TRBJ2-2	many	.	TGTGCCAGCATTTCATCAGGGACCGGGGAGCTGTTTTTT	CASISSGTGELFF
TRBV4-1	TRBJ1-2	.	.	TGCGCCAGCAGTCAAGAGACAGGCGGAGGCTATTTCTACACCTTC	CASSQETGGGYFYTF
TRBV30	TRBJ2-7	few	TRBD1	TGTGCCTGGAGGGAGCGATCCGGGACAGGGCTTAGGGAGCAGTACTTC	CAWRERSGTGLREQYF
TRBV7-2	TRBJ1-1	.	.	TGTGCCAACAGCTTAGTTGGGGACAAAGCTTTCTTT	CANSLVGDKAFF
TRBV19	TRBJ2-1	once	.	TGTGCCAGTAGCCGGGACTGCGCAACGGCCTACAATGAGCAGTTCTTC	CASSRDCATAYNEQFF
TRBV11-2	TRBJ1-1	many	.	TGTGCCAGCAGCCCTTCGGGGGTCACGGACACTGAAGCTTTCTTT	CASSPSGVTDTEAFF
TRBV5-4	TRBJ1-4	.	.	TGTGCCAGCAGCGAAAACAGGGCCCTTGATGAAAGACTGTTTTTT	CASSENRALDERLFF
TRBV11-2	TRBJ2-5	.	.	TGTGCCAGCAGCGGAGGGGCGATGGATACCCAGTACTTC	CASSGGAMDTQYF
TRBV28	TRBJ1-5	.	.	TGTGCCAGCAGTTTATTTAGATTGGATGGTGCCAATCAGCCCCAGCATTTT	CASSLFRLDGANQPQHF
TRBV6-2/TRBV6-3	TRBJ1-4	.	.	TGTGCCAGCAGTTACTCCCAGGGCCCGTGGAAACTGTTTTTT	CASSYSQGPWKLFF
TRBV11-3	TRBJ1-5	.	.	TGTGCCAGCAGCTTAGAGCGATATCAGCCCCATCGTTTT	CASSLERYQPHRF
TRBV28	TRBJ2-5	.	.	TGTGCCAGCAGTTCTCAATTTCAAGAGACCCAGTACTTC	CASSSQFQETQYF
TRBV28	TRBJ1-3	.	TRBD1	TGTGCCAGCAGTCCCGGGACAGCTTCCTCTGGAAACACCATATATTTT	CASSPGTASSGNTIYF
TRBV6-1	TRBJ2-1	few	.	TGTGCCAGCACCAAGACGGACGGCGGCACCTACAATGAGCAGTTCTTC	CASTKTDGGTYNEQFF
TRBV6-1	TRBJ2-3	.	TRBD1	TGTGTCAGCAGTGCCCCGACAGGGGGTACAGATACGCAGTATTTT	CVSSAPTGGTDTQYF
TRBV12-3/TRBV12-4	TRBJ2-7	.	.	TGTGCCAGCAGTTCGGAGAGGGCTTACGAGCAGTACTTC	CASSSERAYEQYF
TRBV5-5	TRBJ2-2	.	.	TGTGCCAGCAGCACCGGACAGTGGGCCGGGGAGCTGTTTTTT	CASSTGQWAGELFF
TRBV6-5	TRBJ2-1	.	.	TGTGCCAACAGTTACCGAGATAGGGGCGATGAGCAGTTCTTC	CANSYRDRGDEQFF
TRBV4-1	TRBJ1-5	many	.	TGCGCCAGCAGCCAAGATTCAGGGTTCGGTCAGCCCCAGCATTTT	CASSQDSGFGQPQHF
TRBV6-5	TRBJ2-6	.	.	TGTGCCAGCAGTTATCAATCCCTCATGACCGTTGGGGCCAACGTCCTGACTTTC	CASSYQSLMTVGANVLTF
TRBV5-6	TRBJ1-1	many	.	TGTGCCAGCAGCTTACGTGCTGCGGCTGAAGCTTTCTTT	CASSLRAAAEAFF
TRBV11-1	TRBJ2-1	.	.	TGTGCCAGCAGCTTAGATAGCGGAAAGATAAATGAGCAGTTCTTC	CASSLDSGKINEQFF
TRBV11-2	TRBJ2-3	.	TRBD2	TGTGCCACCAGCTTTCGGACTAGCGTAAGCACTGATACGCAGTATTTT	CATSFRTSVSTDTQYF
TRBV5-1	TRBJ2-7	.	.	TGCGCCAGCAGCCAAGGGACTGGCGGGATGGGCGAGCAGTACTTC	CASSQGTGGMGEQYF